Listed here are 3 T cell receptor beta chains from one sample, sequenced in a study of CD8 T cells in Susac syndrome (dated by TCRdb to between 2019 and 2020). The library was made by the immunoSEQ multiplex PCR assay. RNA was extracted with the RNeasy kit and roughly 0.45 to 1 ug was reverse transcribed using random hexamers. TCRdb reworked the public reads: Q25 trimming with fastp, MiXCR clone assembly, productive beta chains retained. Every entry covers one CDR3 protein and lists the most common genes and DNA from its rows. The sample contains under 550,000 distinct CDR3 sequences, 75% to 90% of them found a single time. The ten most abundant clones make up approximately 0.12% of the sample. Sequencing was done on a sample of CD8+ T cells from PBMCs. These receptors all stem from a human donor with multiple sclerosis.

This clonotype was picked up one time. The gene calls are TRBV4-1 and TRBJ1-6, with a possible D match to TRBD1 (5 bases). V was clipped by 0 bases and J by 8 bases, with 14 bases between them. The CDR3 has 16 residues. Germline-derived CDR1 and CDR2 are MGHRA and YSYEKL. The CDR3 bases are TGCGCCAGCAGCCAAGATCAGGGTCCTGCCCATTCACCCCTCCACTTT. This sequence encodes CASSQDQGPAHSPLHF.

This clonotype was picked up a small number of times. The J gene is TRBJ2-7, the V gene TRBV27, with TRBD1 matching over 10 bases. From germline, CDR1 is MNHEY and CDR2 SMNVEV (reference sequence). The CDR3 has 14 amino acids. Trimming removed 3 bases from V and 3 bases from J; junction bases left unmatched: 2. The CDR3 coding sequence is TGTGCCAGCAGTTTTGGGGACAGGGGCTACGAGCAGTACTTC. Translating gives CASSFGDRGYEQYF.

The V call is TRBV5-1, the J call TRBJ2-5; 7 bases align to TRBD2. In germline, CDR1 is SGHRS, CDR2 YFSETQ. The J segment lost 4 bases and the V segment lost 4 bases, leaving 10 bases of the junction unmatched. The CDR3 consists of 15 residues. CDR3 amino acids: CASSHPAGRGETQYF. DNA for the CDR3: TGCGCCAGCAGCCATCCGGCAGGGAGGGGAGAGACCCAGTACTTC.